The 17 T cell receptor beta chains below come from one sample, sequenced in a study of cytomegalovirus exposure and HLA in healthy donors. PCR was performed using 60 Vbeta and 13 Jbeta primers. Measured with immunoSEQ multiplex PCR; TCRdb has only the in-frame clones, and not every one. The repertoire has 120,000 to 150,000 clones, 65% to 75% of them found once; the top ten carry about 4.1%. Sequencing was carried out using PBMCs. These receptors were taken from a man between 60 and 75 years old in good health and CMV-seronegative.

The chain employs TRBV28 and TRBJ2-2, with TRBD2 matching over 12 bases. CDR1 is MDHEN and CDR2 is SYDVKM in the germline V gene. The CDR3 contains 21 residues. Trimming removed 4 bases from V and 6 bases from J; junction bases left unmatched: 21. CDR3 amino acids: CASSYPRSAAGLAGISGELFF. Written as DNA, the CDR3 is TGTGCCAGCAGTTACCCTCGAAGTGCCGCGGGACTAGCGGGTATCTCCGGGGAGCTGTTTTTT.

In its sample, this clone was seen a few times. CDR3 DNA: TGTGCCAGCAGTGAGAAGGGGTTCACTGAAGCTTTCTTT. Translation gives CASSEKGFTEAFF. The chain joins TRBV6-4 to TRBJ1-1, with a possible D match to TRBD1 (5 bases). Germline V gene sequence: CDR1 MRHNA, CDR2 SNTAGT. The CDR3 runs 13 residues. V was pared by 3 bases and J by 4 bases, with 9 bases between.

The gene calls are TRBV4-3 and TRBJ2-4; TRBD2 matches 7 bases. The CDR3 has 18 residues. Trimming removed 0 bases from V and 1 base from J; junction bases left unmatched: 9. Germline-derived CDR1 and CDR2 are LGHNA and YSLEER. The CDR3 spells CASSQDLTGGTAKNIQYF. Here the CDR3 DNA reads TGCGCCAGCAGCCAAGATCTTACGGGAGGAACGGCCAAAAACATTCAGTACTTC.

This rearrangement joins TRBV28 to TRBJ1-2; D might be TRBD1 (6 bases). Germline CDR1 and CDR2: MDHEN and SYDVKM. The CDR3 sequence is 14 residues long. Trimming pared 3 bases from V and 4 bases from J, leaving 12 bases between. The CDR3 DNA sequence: TGTGCCAGCAGTTTCCTGAGGGGGATCTATGGCTACACCTTC. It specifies CASSFLRGIYGYTF.

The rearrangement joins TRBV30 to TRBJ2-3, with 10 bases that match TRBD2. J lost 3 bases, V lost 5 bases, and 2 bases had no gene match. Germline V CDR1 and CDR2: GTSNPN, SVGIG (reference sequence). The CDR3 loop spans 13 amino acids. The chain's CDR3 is CAWGLAATDTQYF. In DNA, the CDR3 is TGTGCCTGGGGACTAGCGGCGACAGATACGCAGTATTTT.

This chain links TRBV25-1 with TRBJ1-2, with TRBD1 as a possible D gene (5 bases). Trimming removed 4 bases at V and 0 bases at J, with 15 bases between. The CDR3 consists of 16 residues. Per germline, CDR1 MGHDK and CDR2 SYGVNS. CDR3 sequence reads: CASSAGRGSANYGYTF. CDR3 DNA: TGTGCCAGCAGTGCCGGGAGGGGATCCGCTAACTATGGCTACACCTTC.

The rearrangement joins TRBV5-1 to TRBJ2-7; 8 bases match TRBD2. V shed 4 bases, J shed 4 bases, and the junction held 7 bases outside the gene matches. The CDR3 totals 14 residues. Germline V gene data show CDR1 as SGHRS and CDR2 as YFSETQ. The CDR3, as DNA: TGCGCCAGCAGCATAAGCGGGAGTGCTTACGAGCAGTACTTC. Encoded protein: CASSISGSAYEQYF.

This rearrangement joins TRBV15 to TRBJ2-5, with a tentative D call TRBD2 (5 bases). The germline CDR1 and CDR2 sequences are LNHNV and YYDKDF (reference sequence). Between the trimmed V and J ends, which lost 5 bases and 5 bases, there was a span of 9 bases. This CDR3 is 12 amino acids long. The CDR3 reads CATSGSLETQYF. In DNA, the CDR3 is TGTGCCACCAGCGGGAGTTTGGAGACCCAGTACTTC.

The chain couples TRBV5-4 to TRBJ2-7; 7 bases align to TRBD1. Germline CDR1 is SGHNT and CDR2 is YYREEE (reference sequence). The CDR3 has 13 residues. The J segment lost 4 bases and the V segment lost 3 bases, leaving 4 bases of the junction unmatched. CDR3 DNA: TGTGCCAGCAGCTCCCGGGACAGTTACGAGCAGTACTTC. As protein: CASSSRDSYEQYF.

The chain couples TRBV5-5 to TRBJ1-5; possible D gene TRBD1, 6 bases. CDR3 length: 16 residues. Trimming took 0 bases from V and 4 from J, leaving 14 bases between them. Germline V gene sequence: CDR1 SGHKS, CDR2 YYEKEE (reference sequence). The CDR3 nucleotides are TGTGCCAGCAGCTTGGGGCCCGGGGGGCGGAATCAGCCCCAGCATTTT. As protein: CASSLGPGGRNQPQHF.

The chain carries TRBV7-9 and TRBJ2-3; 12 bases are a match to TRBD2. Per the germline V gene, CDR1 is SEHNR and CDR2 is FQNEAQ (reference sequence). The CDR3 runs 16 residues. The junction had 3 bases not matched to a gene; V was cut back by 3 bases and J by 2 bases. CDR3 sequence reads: CASSLTSGRFTDTQYF. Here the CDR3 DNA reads TGTGCCAGCAGCTTGACTAGCGGGAGATTCACAGATACGCAGTATTTT.

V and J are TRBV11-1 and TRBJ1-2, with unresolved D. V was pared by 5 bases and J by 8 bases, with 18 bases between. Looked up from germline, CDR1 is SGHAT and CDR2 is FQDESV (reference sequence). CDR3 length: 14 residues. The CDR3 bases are TGTGCCAGCAGCCCCGAAGGAGGGATTGGCGGCTACACCTTC. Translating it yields CASSPEGGIGGYTF.

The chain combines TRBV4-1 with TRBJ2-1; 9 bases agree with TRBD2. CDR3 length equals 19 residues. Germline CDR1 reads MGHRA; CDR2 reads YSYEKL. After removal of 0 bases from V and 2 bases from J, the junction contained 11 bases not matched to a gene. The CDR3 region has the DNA TGCGCCAGCAGCCAAGATCTATTTAAGACTAGCGGACCCTACAATGAGCAGTTCTTC. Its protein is CASSQDLFKTSGPYNEQFF.

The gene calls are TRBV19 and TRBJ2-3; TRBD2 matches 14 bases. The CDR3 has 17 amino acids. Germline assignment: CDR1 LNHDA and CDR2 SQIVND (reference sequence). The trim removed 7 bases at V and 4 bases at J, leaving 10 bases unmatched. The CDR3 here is CASTSGTSGSSPDTQYF. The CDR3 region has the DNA TGTGCCAGTACTTCCGGGACTAGCGGGAGTAGCCCAGATACGCAGTATTTT.

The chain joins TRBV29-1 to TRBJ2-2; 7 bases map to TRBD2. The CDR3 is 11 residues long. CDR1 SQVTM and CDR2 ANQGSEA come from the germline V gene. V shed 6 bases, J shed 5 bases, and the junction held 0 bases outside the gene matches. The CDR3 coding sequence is TGCAGCGTGGGGGGGACCGGGGAGCTGTTTTTT. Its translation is CSVGGTGELFF.

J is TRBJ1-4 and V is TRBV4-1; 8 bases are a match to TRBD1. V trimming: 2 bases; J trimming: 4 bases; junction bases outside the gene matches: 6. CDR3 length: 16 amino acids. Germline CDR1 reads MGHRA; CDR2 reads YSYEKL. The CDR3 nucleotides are TGCGCCAGCAGCCAAACAGGGGGGGGAATTAATGAAAAACTGTTTTTT. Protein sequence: CASSQTGGGINEKLFF.

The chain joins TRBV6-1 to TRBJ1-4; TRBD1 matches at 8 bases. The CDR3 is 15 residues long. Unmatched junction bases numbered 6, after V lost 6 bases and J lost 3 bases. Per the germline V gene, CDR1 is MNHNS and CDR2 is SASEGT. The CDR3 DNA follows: TGTGCCAGCAGGGCAATACAGGGGGCTAATGAAAAACTGTTTTTT. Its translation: CASRAIQGANEKLFF.